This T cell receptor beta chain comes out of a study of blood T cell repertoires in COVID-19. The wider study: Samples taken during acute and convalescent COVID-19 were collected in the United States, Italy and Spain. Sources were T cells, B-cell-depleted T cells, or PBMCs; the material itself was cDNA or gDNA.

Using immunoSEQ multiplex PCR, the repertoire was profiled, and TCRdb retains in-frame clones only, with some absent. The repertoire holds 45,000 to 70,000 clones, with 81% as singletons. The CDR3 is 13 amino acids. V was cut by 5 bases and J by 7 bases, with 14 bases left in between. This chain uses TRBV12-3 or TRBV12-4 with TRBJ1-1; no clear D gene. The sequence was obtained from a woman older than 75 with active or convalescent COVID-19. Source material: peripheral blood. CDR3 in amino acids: CASSLHGGIEAFF. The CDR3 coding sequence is TGTGCCAGCAGTCTCCATGGAGGGATTGAAGCTTTCTTT.